The rows below give T cell receptor beta chains drawn from one sample of a study of cytomegalovirus exposure and HLA in healthy donors. TCRdb's copy holds only in-frame clones and misses some; the assay was immunoSEQ multiplex PCR. The sample gives approximately 170,000 clones, roughly 79% of which show up once; 1% is in the top ten. Sequenced material: PBMCs. These receptors were taken from a woman in her thirties or forties in good health and CMV-seronegative. Each CDR3 is given with its conserved first and last residue. Each record gives: J gene, V gene, D gene, clone size, CDR3 DNA, CDR3 protein. A D gene is named only where the DNA matches it firmly. Only part of the rows carry a size: once, few, many, or a class if the clone is expanded.

J: TRBJ1-2
V: TRBV19
D: TRBD1
size: -
DNA: TGTGCCAGTAGCTACGGGACAGGGGAAGGCTACACCTTC
CDR3: CASSYGTGEGYTF

J: TRBJ1-5
V: TRBV2
D: TRBD1
size: -
DNA: TGTGCCAGCAGTCAATCGGGACAGGGGGTAGGGCCCCAGCATTTT
CDR3: CASSQSGQGVGPQHF

J: TRBJ2-1
V: TRBV5-1
D: -
size: -
DNA: TGCGCCAGCAAAAGGGAGGATATAAGGGATGAGCAGTTCTTC
CDR3: CASKREDIRDEQFF

J: TRBJ2-7
V: TRBV30
D: TRBD2
size: few
DNA: TGTGCCTGGAGTGCACCGAGCGGGAGAAGATTCTACGAGCAGTACTTC
CDR3: CAWSAPSGRRFYEQYF

J: TRBJ1-4
V: TRBV27
D: -
size: -
DNA: TGTGCCAGCAGTTTGAACCACAGGGATGAAAAACTGTTTTTT
CDR3: CASSLNHRDEKLFF

J: TRBJ2-5
V: TRBV5-6
D: TRBD2
size: -
DNA: TGTGCCAGCAGCGGGGGACTAGCGGATATTTACCAAGAGACCCAGTACTTC
CDR3: CASSGGLADIYQETQYF

J: TRBJ2-1
V: TRBV2
D: -
size: -
DNA: TGTGCCAGCAGTGAGGGAGGAGTTGGTTACAATGAGCAGTTCTTC
CDR3: CASSEGGVGYNEQFF

J: TRBJ2-3
V: TRBV6-4
D: TRBD2
size: few
DNA: TGTGCCAGCAGTGAGGGACTAGCAGGAGGAGATACGCAGTATTTT
CDR3: CASSEGLAGGDTQYF

J: TRBJ2-1
V: TRBV14
D: TRBD1
size: -
DNA: TGTGCCAGCAGCCAGGGATTACGACAGGGGGCAAGGCCCTACAATGAGCAGTTCTTC
CDR3: CASSQGLRQGARPYNEQFF

J: TRBJ1-2
V: TRBV25-1
D: -
size: once
DNA: TGTGCCAGCAGTGAAGACAGAGGCTTTGGCTACACCTTC
CDR3: CASSEDRGFGYTF

J: TRBJ2-7
V: TRBV9
D: -
size: -
DNA: TGTGCCAGCAGCACCTCGACAGGCCACGAGCAGTACTTC
CDR3: CASSTSTGHEQYF

J: TRBJ1-2
V: TRBV5-1
D: -
size: -
DNA: TGCGCCAGCAGCGCCACAGGGTCGGGGGGTGGCTACACCTTC
CDR3: CASSATGSGGGYTF

J: TRBJ2-5
V: TRBV6-1
D: TRBD2
size: few
DNA: TGTGCCAGCAGTGAGAGCGGGACGGGTCTCCAGTACTTC
CDR3: CASSESGTGLQYF

J: TRBJ1-5
V: TRBV19
D: -
size: few
DNA: TGTGCCAGTACCGAAGCCCCCGCTCCTGATCAGCCCCAGCATTTT
CDR3: CASTEAPAPDQPQHF

J: TRBJ2-3
V: TRBV7-8
D: TRBD1
size: -
DNA: TGTGCCAGCAGCTGGCCCGGGACAGGAACTCCGGATACGCAGTATTTT
CDR3: CASSWPGTGTPDTQYF

J: TRBJ2-3
V: TRBV29-1
D: TRBD1
size: -
DNA: TGCAGCGTTCAGGGGGCAGATACGCAGTATTTT
CDR3: CSVQGADTQYF

J: TRBJ2-2
V: TRBV6-1
D: -
size: -
DNA: TGTGCCAGCAATCCCGGGACACACTACACCGGGGAGCTGTTTTTT
CDR3: CASNPGTHYTGELFF

J: TRBJ2-7
V: TRBV13
D: TRBD2
size: -
DNA: TGTGCCAGCAGCTTAAGAGTGGCGGGAGGGGACGAGCAGTACTTC
CDR3: CASSLRVAGGDEQYF

J: TRBJ2-1
V: TRBV5-1
D: -
size: -
DNA: TGCGCCAGCAGCATTACTACCGATACCTACAATGAGCAGTTCTTC
CDR3: CASSITTDTYNEQFF

J: TRBJ2-1
V: TRBV2
D: -
size: -
DNA: TGTGCCAGCACTCTAGACAATGAGCAGTTCTTC
CDR3: CASTLDNEQFF

J: TRBJ1-2
V: TRBV19
D: TRBD1
size: -
DNA: TGTGCCAGTAGACGGGGACAGGGCCGCTACACCTTC
CDR3: CASRRGQGRYTF

J: TRBJ1-1
V: TRBV7-3
D: -
size: -
DNA: TGTGCCAGCAGCCTTACCAACGGGGGCACTGAAGCTTTCTTT
CDR3: CASSLTNGGTEAFF

J: TRBJ2-5
V: TRBV20-1
D: -
size: -
DNA: TGCAGTGCTAGCAGCGGTGAGACCCAGTACTTC
CDR3: CSASSGETQYF

J: TRBJ1-1
V: TRBV7-3
D: -
size: few
DNA: TGTGCCAGCAGCTTACTCGGAGGTACTGAAGCTTTCTTT
CDR3: CASSLLGGTEAFF

J: TRBJ2-7
V: TRBV7-3
D: TRBD1
size: -
DNA: TGTGCCAGCAGCCCGGGACAGGGCCTCGAGCAGTACTTC
CDR3: CASSPGQGLEQYF

J: TRBJ1-4
V: TRBV11-2
D: -
size: -
DNA: TGTGCCAGCAGCTTAATCCCAGAATCCAAACTGTTTTTT
CDR3: CASSLIPESKLFF

J: TRBJ1-1
V: TRBV11-2
D: -
size: -
DNA: TGTGCCAGCAGCTTAAGAGGGATGAACACTGAAGCTTTCTTT
CDR3: CASSLRGMNTEAFF

J: TRBJ2-5
V: TRBV5-4
D: -
size: -
DNA: TGTGCCAGCAGCACACTAGAGCCAGAGACCCAGTACTTC
CDR3: CASSTLEPETQYF

J: TRBJ2-3
V: TRBV6-5
D: -
size: few
DNA: TGTGCCAGCAGTTACGGAACAGGGAATCAGGATACGCAGTATTTT
CDR3: CASSYGTGNQDTQYF

J: TRBJ1-1
V: TRBV5-6
D: -
size: -
DNA: TGTGCCAGCAGCCACTACAGGGCTGAAGCTTTCTTT
CDR3: CASSHYRAEAFF

J: TRBJ1-1
V: TRBV23-1
D: TRBD1
size: once
DNA: TGCGCCAGCAGTCAATCGCCTCGGGACAGGGGGCAATGGGGTGAAGCTTTCTTT
CDR3: CASSQSPRDRGQWGEAFF

J: TRBJ2-2
V: TRBV4-1
D: TRBD2
size: once
DNA: TGCGCCAGCAGCCCAATCGGGACTAGTGGCACCGGGGAGCTGTTTTTT
CDR3: CASSPIGTSGTGELFF

J: TRBJ2-4
V: TRBV5-4
D: TRBD1
size: -
DNA: TGTGCCAGCAGCTTGGGACAGGGGAAAAACATTCAGTACTTC
CDR3: CASSLGQGKNIQYF

J: TRBJ1-2
V: TRBV6-1
D: TRBD1
size: few
DNA: TGTGCCAGCAGTCGACAGGGAGATTCTAACTATGGCTACACCTTC
CDR3: CASSRQGDSNYGYTF

J: TRBJ1-2
V: TRBV28
D: TRBD1
size: -
DNA: TGTGCCAGCGGACAGGGGGATGGCTACACCTTC
CDR3: CASGQGDGYTF

J: TRBJ1-5
V: TRBV19
D: -
size: once
DNA: TGTGCCAGTAGTATGACAGGTGGGCATCAGCCCCAGCATTTT
CDR3: CASSMTGGHQPQHF

J: TRBJ2-1
V: TRBV5-4
D: TRBD1
size: -
DNA: TGTGCCAGCAGCTTGGTTCGGGACAGCCTAGGCAATGAGCAGTTCTTC
CDR3: CASSLVRDSLGNEQFF

J: TRBJ2-2
V: TRBV14
D: -
size: -
DNA: TGTGCCAGCAGCCAAGAGGCTAGCTCGAACACCGGGGAGCTGTTTTTT
CDR3: CASSQEASSNTGELFF

J: TRBJ2-5
V: TRBV2
D: -
size: -
DNA: TGTGCCAGCAGTGTCGAGGGAGTGCGAAGGGAGACCCAGTACTTC
CDR3: CASSVEGVRRETQYF

J: TRBJ2-3
V: TRBV7-9
D: TRBD2
size: -
DNA: TGTGCCAGCAGCTTAATTGGGCGGGAGGGGATCACAGATACGCAGTATTTT
CDR3: CASSLIGREGITDTQYF

J: TRBJ2-1
V: TRBV9
D: -
size: -
DNA: TGTGCCAGCAGCTCCGAGGAACGGCGCTACAATGAGCAGTTCTTC
CDR3: CASSSEERRYNEQFF

J: TRBJ2-3
V: TRBV6-6
D: -
size: -
DNA: TGTGCCAGCAGCTGGACAGTTAGCACAGATACGCAGTATTTT
CDR3: CASSWTVSTDTQYF

J: TRBJ2-1
V: TRBV30
D: TRBD2
size: -
DNA: TGTGCCTGGAGCGGGAGGGCCGGTATCTACAATGAGCAGTTCTTC
CDR3: CAWSGRAGIYNEQFF

J: TRBJ2-7
V: TRBV7-8
D: TRBD1
size: -
DNA: TGTGCCAGCAGCTTAGAGGTGACAGGGGACGAGCAGTACTTC
CDR3: CASSLEVTGDEQYF

J: TRBJ1-4
V: TRBV6-1
D: -
size: -
DNA: TGTGCCAGCAGTCACGACCTCTCGGCAGGGGAAAAACTGTTTTTT
CDR3: CASSHDLSAGEKLFF